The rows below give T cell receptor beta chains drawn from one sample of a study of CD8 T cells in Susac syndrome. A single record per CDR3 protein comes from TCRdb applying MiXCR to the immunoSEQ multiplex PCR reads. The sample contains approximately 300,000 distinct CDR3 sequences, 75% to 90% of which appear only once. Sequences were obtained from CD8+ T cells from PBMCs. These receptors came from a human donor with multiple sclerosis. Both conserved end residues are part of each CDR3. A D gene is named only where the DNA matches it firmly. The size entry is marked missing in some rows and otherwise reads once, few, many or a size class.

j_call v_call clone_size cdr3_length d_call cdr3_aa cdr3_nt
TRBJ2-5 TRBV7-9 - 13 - CASSYFGGETQYF TGTGCCAGCAGCTACTTCGGGGGTGAGACCCAGTACTTC
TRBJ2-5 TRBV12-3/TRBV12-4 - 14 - CASSFDSDQETQYF TGTGCCAGCAGTTTCGACAGTGACCAAGAGACCCAGTACTTC
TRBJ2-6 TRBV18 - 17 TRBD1 CASSTTGGISGANVLTF TGTGCCAGCTCAACCACAGGGGGCATTTCTGGGGCCAACGTCCTGACTTTC
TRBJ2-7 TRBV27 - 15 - CASSLETAPPYEQYF TGTGCCAGCAGTTTAGAGACAGCTCCACCCTACGAGCAGTACTTC
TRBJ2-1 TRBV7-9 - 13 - CASQGWDYNEQFF TGTGCCTCTCAGGGGTGGGACTACAATGAGCAGTTCTTC
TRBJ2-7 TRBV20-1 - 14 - CSAWDPSEGLEQYF TGCAGTGCTTGGGACCCATCCGAGGGGCTCGAGCAGTACTTC
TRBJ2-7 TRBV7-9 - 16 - CASSLAHTGRTYEQYF TGTGCCAGCAGCTTAGCCCACACGGGACGAACCTACGAGCAGTACTTC
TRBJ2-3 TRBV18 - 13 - CASSPPGRDTQYF TGTGCCAGCTCACCACCTGGCAGGGATACGCAGTATTTT
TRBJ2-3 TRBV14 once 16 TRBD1 CASSPGDSASTDTQYF TGTGCCAGCAGCCCAGGGGACAGTGCTAGCACAGATACGCAGTATTTT
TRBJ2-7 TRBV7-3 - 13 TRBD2 CASSLGTSNEQYF TGTGCCAGCAGCTTAGGGACTAGCAACGAGCAGTACTTC
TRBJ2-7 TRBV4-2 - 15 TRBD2 CASSRGLAGGKEQYF TGTGCCAGCAGCCGAGGACTAGCGGGAGGGAAAGAGCAGTACTTC
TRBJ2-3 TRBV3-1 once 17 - CASSQDPKAGETDTQYF TGTGCCAGCAGCCAAGATCCCAAGGCAGGGGAAACAGATACGCAGTATTTT
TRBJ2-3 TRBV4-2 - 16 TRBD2 CASSQEASGFTDTQYF TGTGCCAGCAGCCAAGAGGCTAGCGGGTTCACAGATACGCAGTATTTT
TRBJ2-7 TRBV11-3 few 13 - CASSLSQFYEQYF TGTGCCAGCAGCTTAAGTCAGTTCTACGAGCAGTACTTC
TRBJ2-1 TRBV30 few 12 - CAWSVGGHEQFF TGTGCCTGGAGTGTCGGGGGTCATGAGCAGTTCTTC
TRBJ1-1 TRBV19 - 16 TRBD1 CASTRDRGLMNTEAFF TGTGCCAGTACCCGGGACAGGGGTTTGATGAACACTGAAGCTTTCTTT
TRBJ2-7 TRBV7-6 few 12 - CASPTRGYEQYF TGTGCCAGCCCAACACGAGGCTACGAGCAGTACTTC
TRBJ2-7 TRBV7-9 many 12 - CASSSQGYEQYF TGTGCCAGCAGCTCACAGGGCTACGAGCAGTACTTC
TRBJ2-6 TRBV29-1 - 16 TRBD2 CSSYSGGPSGANVLTF TGCAGCTCCTATTCGGGGGGACCATCTGGGGCCAACGTCCTGACTTTC
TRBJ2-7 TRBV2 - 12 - CSCLLTSYEQYF TGCTCGTGTCTCCTCACTTCCTACGAGCAGTACTTC
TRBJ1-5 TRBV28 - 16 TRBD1 CASSWLAGQGYQPQHF TGTGCCAGCAGTTGGCTCGCGGGACAGGGTTATCAGCCCCAGCATTTT
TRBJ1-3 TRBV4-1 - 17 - CASSQATRIEVGNTIYF TGCGCCAGCAGCCAAGCGACAAGGATAGAAGTGGGAAACACCATATATTTT
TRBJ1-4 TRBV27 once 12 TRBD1 CASSPQGGKLFF TGTGCCAGCAGTCCGCAGGGGGGAAAACTGTTTTTT
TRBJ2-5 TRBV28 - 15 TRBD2 CASSSSAGGYETQYF TGTGCCAGCAGTTCTTCAGCGGGGGGGTATGAGACCCAGTACTTC
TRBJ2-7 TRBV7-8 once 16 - CASSLAGGPSSYEQYF TGTGCCAGCAGCTTAGCTGGGGGCCCCTCATCCTACGAGCAGTACTTC
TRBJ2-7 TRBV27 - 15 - CASSPHAPGFYEQYF TGTGCCAGCAGTCCCCATGCCCCAGGGTTCTACGAGCAGTACTTC
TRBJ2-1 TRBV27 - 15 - CASSPSTRAYNEQFF TGTGCCAGCAGTCCCTCTACTAGGGCTTACAATGAGCAGTTCTTC
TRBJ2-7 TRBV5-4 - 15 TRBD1 CASSGRDRGLDEQYF TGTGCCAGCAGCGGCCGGGACAGGGGGCTTGACGAGCAGTACTTC
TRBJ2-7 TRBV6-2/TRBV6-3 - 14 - CASSYQRRIYEQYF TGTGCCAGCAGTTACCAACGTAGGATCTACGAGCAGTACTTC
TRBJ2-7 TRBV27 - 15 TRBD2 CASSPLLGLAYEQYF TGTGCCAGCAGTCCTCTCTTGGGACTAGCCTACGAGCAGTACTTC
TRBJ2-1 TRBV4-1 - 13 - CASSLAWTNEQFF TGCGCCAGCAGCCTGGCCTGGACCAATGAGCAGTTCTTC
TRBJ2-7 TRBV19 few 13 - CASSPGPSYEQYF TGTGCCAGCAGCCCCGGGCCAAGCTACGAGCAGTACTTC
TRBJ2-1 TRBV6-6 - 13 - CATSPSPGFEQFF TGTGCCACCAGTCCTTCTCCCGGCTTTGAGCAGTTCTTC
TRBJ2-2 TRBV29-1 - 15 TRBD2 CSVEGGVAGTGELFF TGCAGCGTTGAAGGAGGCGTAGCGGGGACCGGGGAGCTGTTTTTT
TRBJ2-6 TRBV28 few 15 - CASSSDSSGANVLTF TGTGCCAGCAGTTCGGACAGCTCTGGGGCCAACGTCCTGACTTTC
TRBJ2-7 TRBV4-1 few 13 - CASSSGGESEQYF TGCGCCAGCAGCTCAGGAGGGGAGAGCGAGCAGTACTTC
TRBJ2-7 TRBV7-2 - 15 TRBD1 CASSVRTGGGYEQYF TGTGCCAGCAGCGTGCGGACAGGGGGTGGCTACGAGCAGTACTTC
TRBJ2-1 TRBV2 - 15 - CASIPRGGAYNEQFF TGTGCCAGCATCCCGAGGGGCGGGGCCTACAATGAGCAGTTCTTC
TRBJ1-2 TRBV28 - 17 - CASSPLNPGPRKYGYTF TGTGCCAGCAGTCCGCTTAACCCGGGGCCAAGGAAATATGGCTACACCTTC
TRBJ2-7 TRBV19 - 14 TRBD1 CASSIGGTDYEQYF TGTGCCAGTAGTATCGGTGGGACAGACTACGAGCAGTACTTC
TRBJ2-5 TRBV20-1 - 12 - CSARGLDGTQYF TGCAGTGCTAGGGGCCTCGACGGGACCCAGTACTTC
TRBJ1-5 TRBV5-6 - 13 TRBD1 CASSPQGAEPQHF TGTGCCAGCAGCCCACAGGGGGCCGAGCCCCAGCATTTT
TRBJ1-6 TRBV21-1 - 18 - CASSKARGPCSYNSPLHF TGTGCCAGCAGCAAAGCGCGTGGTCCCTGCTCCTATAATTCACCCCTCCACTTT